The 3 T cell receptor beta chains below were found in one sample sequenced in a study of shared clonotypes between healthy human individuals. Naive CD8 cells, CD45RO-negative and positively selected for CCR7, excluded terminally differentiated effector memory CD45RA+ cells. Profiled with immunoSEQ multiplex PCR; TCRdb holds only in-frame clones, not every one. The table lists millions of clones, 85% to 95% of them singletons, with about 1.1% in the top ten. Sequences were obtained from naive CD8+ T cells sorted from blood. These receptors all come from a man younger than 30 in good health.

The chain carries TRBV7-2 and TRBJ2-1; D ambiguous. Trimming took off 3 bases at V and 6 bases at J, with 6 bases between the two ends. Germline V gene sequence: CDR1 SGHTA, CDR2 FQGNSA. The CDR3 extends over 12 amino acids. This chain's CDR3 is CASSFALNEQFF. Written as DNA, the CDR3 is TGTGCCAGCAGCTTCGCTCTCAATGAGCAGTTCTTC.

The chain has TRBV28 and TRBJ1-3; D is perhaps TRBD1 (6 bases). With 3 bases removed from V and 2 bases from J, the gap between germline ends came to 17 bases. CDR3 size: 17 residues. Germline V gene lookup returns CDR1 MDHEN and CDR2 SYDVKM. As DNA, the CDR3 is TGTGCCAGCAGTTTGGTAGGAGGTGAGGGGGCTGGAAACACCATATATTTT. It encodes CASSLVGGEGAGNTIYF.

The genes are TRBV25-1 and TRBJ1-2; tentative D call: TRBD1 (6 bases). CDR1 is MGHDK and CDR2 is SYGVNS in the germline V gene. This CDR3 has 11 residues. Trimming removed 2 bases at V and 11 bases at J, with 9 bases between. DNA for the CDR3: TGTGCCAGCAGTGAAACAGGGAGTTACACCTTC. Residues: CASSETGSYTF.